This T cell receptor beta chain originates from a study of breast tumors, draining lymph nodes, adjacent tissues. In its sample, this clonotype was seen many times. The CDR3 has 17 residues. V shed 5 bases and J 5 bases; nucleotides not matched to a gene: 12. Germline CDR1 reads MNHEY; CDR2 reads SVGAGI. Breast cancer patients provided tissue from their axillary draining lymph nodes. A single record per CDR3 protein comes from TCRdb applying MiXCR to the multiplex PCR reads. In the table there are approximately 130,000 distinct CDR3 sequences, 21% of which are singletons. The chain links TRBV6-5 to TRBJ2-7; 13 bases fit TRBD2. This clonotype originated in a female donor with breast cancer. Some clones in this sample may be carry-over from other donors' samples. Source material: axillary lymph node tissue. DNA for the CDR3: TGTGCCAGCAGTCGGACTAGCGGGAGTTTGCCTTCGCACGAGCAGTACTTC. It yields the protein CASSRTSGSLPSHEQYF.